This T cell receptor (beta chain) appears in the sequencing data of a study of graft-versus-host responses after intestinal transplantation. Study-level background: Recipients underwent multivisceral, liver-intestinal, or isolated intestinal transplants. Anti-thymocyte globulin served as induction for all recipients, who then took tacrolimus and steroids for three to four years.

Study results and limitations: Elevated graft-versus-host to host-versus-graft clonal ratios in allografts were recorded for patients with graft-donor T cell macrochimerism. GvH clones detected in recipient marrow included some appearing first in ileum or blood.

The germline gives CDR1 SNHLY, CDR2 FYNNEI. The J segment lost 9 bases and the V segment lost 6 bases, leaving 5 bases of the junction unmatched. The CDR3 is 15 amino acids. Measured with immunoSEQ multiplex PCR; TCRdb has only the in-frame clones, and not every one. The table includes about 120,000 clones, roughly 91% detected once. Points on this clone: The antigen remains unidentified.

This chain connects TRBV2 to TRBJ2-1, with 16 nucleotides matching TRBD2. The material was unstimulated CD4+ T cells sorted from spleen or lymph node cells, obtained before intestinal transplant. This TCR came from a human donor who received an intestinal transplant. The CDR3 bases are TGTGCCAGCAGGGGACTAGCGGGAGGGGGGCCTGAGCAGTTCTTC. Amino acids: CASRGLAGGGPEQFF.